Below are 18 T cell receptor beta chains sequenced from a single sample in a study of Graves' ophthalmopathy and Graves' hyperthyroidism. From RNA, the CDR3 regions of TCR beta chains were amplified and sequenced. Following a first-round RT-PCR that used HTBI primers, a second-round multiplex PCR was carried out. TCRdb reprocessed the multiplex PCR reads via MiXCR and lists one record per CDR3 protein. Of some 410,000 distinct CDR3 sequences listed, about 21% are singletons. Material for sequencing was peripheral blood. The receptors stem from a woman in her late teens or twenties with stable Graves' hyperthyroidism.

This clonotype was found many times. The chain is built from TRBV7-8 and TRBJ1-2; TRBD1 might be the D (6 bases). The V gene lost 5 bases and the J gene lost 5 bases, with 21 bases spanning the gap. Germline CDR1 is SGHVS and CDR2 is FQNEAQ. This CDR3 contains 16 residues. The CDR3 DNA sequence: TGTGCCAGCAGCCAAAGAGGGGGGCCTACGGAGTATGGCTACACCTTC. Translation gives CASSQRGGPTEYGYTF.

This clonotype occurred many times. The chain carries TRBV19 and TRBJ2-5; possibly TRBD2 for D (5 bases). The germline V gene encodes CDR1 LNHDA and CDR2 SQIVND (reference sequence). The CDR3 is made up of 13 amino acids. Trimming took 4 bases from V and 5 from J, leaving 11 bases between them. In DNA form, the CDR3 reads TGTGCCAGTAGTAATTCTAGAGGGGAGACCCAGTACTTC. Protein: CASSNSRGETQYF.

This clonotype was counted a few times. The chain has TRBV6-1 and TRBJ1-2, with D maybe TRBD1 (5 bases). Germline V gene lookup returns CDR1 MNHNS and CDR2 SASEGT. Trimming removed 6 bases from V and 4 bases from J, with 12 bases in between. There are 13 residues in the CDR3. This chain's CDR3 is CASRDAGGYGYTF. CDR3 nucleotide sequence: TGTGCCAGCAGGGATGCCGGGGGCTATGGCTACACCTTC.

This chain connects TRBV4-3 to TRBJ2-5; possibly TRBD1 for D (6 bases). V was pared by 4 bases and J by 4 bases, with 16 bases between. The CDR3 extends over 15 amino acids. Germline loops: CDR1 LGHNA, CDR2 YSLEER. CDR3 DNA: TGCGCCAGCAGCCGAGGAACGGGACAAGGAGAGACCCAGTACTTC. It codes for CASSRGTGQGETQYF.

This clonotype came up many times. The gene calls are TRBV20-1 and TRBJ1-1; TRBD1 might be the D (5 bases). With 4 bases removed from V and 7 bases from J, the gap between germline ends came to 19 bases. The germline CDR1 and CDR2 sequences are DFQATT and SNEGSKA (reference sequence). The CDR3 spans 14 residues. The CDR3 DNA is TGCAGTGCTAAGGAGGTGGCAGGGAGTGGTGAAGCTTTCTTT. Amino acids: CSAKEVAGSGEAFF.

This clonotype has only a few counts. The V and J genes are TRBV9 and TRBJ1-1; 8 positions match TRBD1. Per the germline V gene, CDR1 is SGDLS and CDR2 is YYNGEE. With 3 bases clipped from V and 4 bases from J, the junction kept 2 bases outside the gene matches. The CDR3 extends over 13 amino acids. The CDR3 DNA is TGTGCCAGCAGCGAGACAGGGGTCACTGAAGCTTTCTTT. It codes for CASSETGVTEAFF.

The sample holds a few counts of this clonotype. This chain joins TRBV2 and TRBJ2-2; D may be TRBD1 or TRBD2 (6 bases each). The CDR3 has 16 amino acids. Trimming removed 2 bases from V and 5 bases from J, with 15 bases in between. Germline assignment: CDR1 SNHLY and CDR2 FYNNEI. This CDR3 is CASSETGWGATGELFF. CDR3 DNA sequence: TGTGCCAGCAGTGAAACGGGTTGGGGGGCAACCGGGGAGCTGTTTTTT.

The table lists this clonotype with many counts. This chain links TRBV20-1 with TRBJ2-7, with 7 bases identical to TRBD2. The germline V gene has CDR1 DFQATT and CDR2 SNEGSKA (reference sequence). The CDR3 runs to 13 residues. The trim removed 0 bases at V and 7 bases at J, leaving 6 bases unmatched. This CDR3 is CSAREPGRGEQYF. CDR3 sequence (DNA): TGCAGTGCTAGAGAGCCGGGGCGGGGGGAGCAGTACTTC.

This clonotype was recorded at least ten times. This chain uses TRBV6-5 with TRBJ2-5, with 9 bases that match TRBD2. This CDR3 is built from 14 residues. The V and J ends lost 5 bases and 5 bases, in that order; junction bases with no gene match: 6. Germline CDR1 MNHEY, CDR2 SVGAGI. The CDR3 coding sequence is TGTGCCAGCAGTAGCGGGGGGTGGGCGGAGACCCAGTACTTC. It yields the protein CASSSGGWAETQYF.

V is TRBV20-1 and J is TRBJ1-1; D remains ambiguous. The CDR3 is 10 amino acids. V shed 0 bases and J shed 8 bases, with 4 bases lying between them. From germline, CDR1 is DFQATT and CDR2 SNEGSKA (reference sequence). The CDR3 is CSARDAEAFF. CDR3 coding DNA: TGCAGTGCTAGAGATGCCGAAGCTTTCTTT.

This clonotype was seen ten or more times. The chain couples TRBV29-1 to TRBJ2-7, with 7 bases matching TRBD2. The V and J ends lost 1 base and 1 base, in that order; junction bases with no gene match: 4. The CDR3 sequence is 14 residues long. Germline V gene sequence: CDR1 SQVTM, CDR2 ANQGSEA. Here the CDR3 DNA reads TGCAGCGTTGAAGCGGGGGGAACTTCCTACGAGCAGTACTTC. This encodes CSVEAGGTSYEQYF.

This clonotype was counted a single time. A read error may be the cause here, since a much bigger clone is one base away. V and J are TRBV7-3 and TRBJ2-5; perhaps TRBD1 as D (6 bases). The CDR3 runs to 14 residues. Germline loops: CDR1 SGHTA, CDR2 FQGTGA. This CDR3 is CASSNPGHQESQYF. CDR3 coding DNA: TGTGCCAGCAGCAACCCGGGACACCAAGAGTCCCAGTACTTC. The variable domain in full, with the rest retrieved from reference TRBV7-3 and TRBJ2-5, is GAGVSQTPSNKVTEKGKYVELRCDPISGHTALYWYRQSLGQGPEFLIYFQGTGAADDSGLPNDRFFAVRPEGSVSTLKIQRTERGDSAVYLCASSNPGHQESQYFGPGTRLLVL.

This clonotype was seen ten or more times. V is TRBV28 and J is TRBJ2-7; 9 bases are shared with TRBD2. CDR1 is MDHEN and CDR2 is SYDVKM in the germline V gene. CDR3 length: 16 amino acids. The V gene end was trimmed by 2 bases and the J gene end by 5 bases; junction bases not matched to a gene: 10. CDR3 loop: CASSLRSGLALHEQYF. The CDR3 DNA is TGTGCCAGCAGTTTACGATCGGGACTAGCTCTCCACGAGCAGTACTTC.

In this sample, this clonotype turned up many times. The CDR3 nucleotides are TGTGCCAGCAGTGCTCCTTGGTCTAGTGAGACCCAGTACTTC. The encoded protein is CASSAPWSSETQYF. The chain recombines TRBV6-1 with TRBJ2-5, with unresolved D. CDR1 is MNHNS, CDR2 SASEGT, per germline. The CDR3 contains 14 residues. V was cut by 4 bases and J by 5 bases, with 14 bases left in between.

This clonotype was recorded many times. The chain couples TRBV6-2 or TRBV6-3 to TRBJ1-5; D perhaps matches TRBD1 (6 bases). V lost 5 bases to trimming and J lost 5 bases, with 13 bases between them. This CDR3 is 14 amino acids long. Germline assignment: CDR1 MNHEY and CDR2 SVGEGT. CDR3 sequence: CASSLTGKDQPQHF. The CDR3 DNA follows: TGTGCCAGCAGTCTCACAGGGAAGGATCAGCCCCAGCATTTT.

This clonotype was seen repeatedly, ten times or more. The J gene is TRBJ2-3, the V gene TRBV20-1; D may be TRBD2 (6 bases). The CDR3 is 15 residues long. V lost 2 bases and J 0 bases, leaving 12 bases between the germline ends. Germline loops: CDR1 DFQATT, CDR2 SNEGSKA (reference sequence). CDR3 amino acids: CSARPPGASTDTQYF. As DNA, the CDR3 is TGCAGTGCTAGACCCCCGGGAGCTAGCACAGATACGCAGTATTTT.

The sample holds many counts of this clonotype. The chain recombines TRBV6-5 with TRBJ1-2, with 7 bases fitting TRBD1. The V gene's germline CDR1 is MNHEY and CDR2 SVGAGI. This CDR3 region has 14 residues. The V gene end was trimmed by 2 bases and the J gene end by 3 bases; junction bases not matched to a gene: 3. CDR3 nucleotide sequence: TGTGCCAGCAGTTACAGGGACAGAGACTATGGCTACACCTTC. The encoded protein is CASSYRDRDYGYTF.

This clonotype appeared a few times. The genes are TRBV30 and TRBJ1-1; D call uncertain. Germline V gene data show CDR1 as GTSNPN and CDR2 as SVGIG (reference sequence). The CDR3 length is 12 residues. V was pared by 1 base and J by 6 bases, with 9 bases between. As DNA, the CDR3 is TGTGCCTGGAGTGCGGGGTTCTCTGAAGCTTTCTTT. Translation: CAWSAGFSEAFF.